This T cell receptor (beta chain) was captured in a study of blood T cell repertoires in COVID-19. TCRdb keeps only in-frame clones here, not all; method: immunoSEQ multiplex PCR. Of about 50,000 clones listed, more than 70% were seen once; the top ten hold 6.5%. CDR3 size: 14 residues. The rearrangement links TRBV21-1 to TRBJ2-1; TRBD2, the table's D call, was not compared with the DNA. TRBV21-1 is tagged as a pseudogene. The TCR comes from a man aged 60 to 75 with acute or convalescent COVID-19. Sequenced: peripheral blood. For the CDR3, the DNA is TGTGCCAGCAGCAGTGGCTATTTGAGGGATGAGCAGTTCTTC. Its protein product is CASSSGYLRDEQFF.